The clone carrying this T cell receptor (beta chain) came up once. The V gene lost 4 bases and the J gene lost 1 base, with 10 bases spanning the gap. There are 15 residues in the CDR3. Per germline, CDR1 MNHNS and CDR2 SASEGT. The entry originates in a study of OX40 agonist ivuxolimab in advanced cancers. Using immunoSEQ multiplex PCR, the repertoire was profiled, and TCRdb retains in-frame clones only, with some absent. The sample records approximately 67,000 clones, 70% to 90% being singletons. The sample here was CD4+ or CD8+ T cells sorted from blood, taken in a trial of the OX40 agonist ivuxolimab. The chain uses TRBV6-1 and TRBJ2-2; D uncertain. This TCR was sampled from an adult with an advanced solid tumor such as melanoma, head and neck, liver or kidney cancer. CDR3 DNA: TGTGCCAGCAGTGGGGCCGGCCTGAACACCGGGGAGCTGTTTTTT. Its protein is CASSGAGLNTGELFF.